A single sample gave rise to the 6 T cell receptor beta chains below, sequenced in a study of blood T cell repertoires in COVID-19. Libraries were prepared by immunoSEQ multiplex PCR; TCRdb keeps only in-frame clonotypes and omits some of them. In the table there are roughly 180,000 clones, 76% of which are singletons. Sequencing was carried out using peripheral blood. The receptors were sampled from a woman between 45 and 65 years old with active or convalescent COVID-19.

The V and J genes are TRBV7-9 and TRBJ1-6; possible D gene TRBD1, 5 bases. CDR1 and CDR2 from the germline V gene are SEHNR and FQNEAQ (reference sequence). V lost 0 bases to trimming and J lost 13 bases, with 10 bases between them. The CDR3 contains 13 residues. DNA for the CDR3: TGTGCCAGCAGCTTAGCGGGGCCCCGGCCCCTCCACTTT. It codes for CASSLAGPRPLHF.

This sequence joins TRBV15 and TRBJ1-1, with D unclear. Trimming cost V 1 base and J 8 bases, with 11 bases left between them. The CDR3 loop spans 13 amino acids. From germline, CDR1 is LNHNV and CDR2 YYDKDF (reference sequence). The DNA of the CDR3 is TGTGCCACCAGCAGAGTTCGGCGGGAGGAAGCTTTCTTT. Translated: CATSRVRREEAFF.

CDR3 amino acids: CASSLEGAWGYGYTF. The CDR3 DNA sequence: TGTGCCAGCAGCTTAGAAGGGGCTTGGGGCTATGGCTACACCTTC. The chain has TRBV7-2 and TRBJ1-2; D possibly corresponds to TRBD1 (5 bases). V lost 1 base to trimming and J lost 4 bases, with 13 bases between them. Per germline, CDR1 SGHTA and CDR2 FQGNSA. The CDR3 contains 15 residues.

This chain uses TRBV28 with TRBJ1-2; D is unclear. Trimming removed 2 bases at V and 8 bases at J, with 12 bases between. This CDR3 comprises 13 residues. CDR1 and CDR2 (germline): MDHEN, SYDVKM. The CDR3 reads CASSLSRSWGYTF. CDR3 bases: TGTGCCAGCAGTTTAAGTCGGTCCTGGGGCTACACCTTC.

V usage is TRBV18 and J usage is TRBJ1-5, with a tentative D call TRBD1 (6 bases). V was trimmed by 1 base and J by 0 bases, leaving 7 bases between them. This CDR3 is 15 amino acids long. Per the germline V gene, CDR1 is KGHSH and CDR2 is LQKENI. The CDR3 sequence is CASSPRQDSNQPQHF. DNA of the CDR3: TGTGCCAGCTCACCACGACAGGATAGCAATCAGCCCCAGCATTTT.

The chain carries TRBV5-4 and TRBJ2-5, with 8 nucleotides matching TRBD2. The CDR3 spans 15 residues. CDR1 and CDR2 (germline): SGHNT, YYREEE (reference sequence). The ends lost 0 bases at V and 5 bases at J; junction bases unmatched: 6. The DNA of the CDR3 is TGTGCCAGCAGCTTGGCCAGCGGGAGCCGGGAGACCCAGTACTTC. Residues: CASSLASGSRETQYF. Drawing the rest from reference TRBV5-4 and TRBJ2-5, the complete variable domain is ETGVTQSPTHLIKTRGQQVTLRCSSQSGHNTVSWYQQALGQGPQFIFQYYREEENGRGNFPPRFSGLQFPNYSSELNVNALELDDSALYLCASSLASGSRETQYFGPGTRLLVL.